These T cell receptor beta chains were read from a single sample in a study of resident and recirculating memory T cells in vitiligo. Measured with immunoSEQ multiplex PCR; TCRdb has only the in-frame clones, and not every one. The repertoire includes about 45,000 clones, around 90% of them detected once, and 4.5% sits in the top ten. The sample taken for sequencing was blood. Receptor source: a male donor with vitiligo. Both conserved end residues are trimmed from each CDR3. Size is omitted from some rows. Given values are once, few, many or a class for expanded clones.

v_gene,abundance,j_gene,CDR3aa
TRBV6-5,NA,TRBJ2-1,ASRGTSSYNEQF
TRBV7-9,NA,TRBJ2-7,ASSPGPSGQY
TRBV27,NA,TRBJ2-6,ASSPGTGASGANVLT
TRBV19,NA,TRBJ1-2,ASSLRGTNGYT
TRBV5-6,NA,TRBJ1-1,ASSFPQTEAF
TRBV14,NA,TRBJ1-2,ASSSTGWAGYT
TRBV6-1,NA,TRBJ1-6,ASTHKGNSPLH
TRBV7-9,once,TRBJ1-1,ASSAWTGDTEAF
TRBV29-1,NA,TRBJ2-6,SSSTGDVSGANVLT
TRBV7-3,NA,TRBJ2-3,ASSLTGGPDTQY
TRBV5-6,once,TRBJ1-1,ASSDTGGKAF
TRBV12-5,NA,TRBJ1-1,ASALDGHQAF
TRBV20-1,few,TRBJ2-3,SARDMDTQY
TRBV18,NA,TRBJ2-5,ASSPLGGTGQETQY
TRBV2,NA,TRBJ2-7,ASSVEFSSYEQY
TRBV6-5,NA,TRBJ1-2,ASSYSGGVVGYT
TRBV7-3,few,TRBJ2-7,ASSPRTFYEQY
TRBV25-1,NA,TRBJ2-2,ASSEISSGTGELF
TRBV19,NA,TRBJ2-1,ASSGGTTQFNEQF
TRBV7-2,NA,TRBJ1-3,ASRSGTRASGNTIY
TRBV5-1,NA,TRBJ1-1,ASSLDGTGGTEAF
TRBV25-1,NA,TRBJ1-2,ASSETKGKGYGYT
TRBV7-9,NA,TRBJ1-2,ASSSGAYGYT
TRBV4-3,NA,TRBJ1-2,ASSQSGLYGYT
TRBV30,NA,TRBJ1-5,AWSGNSQYQPQH
TRBV7-2,NA,TRBJ2-2,ASSLGQGWGGELF
TRBV7-9,NA,TRBJ1-5,ASSVAGVNQPQH
TRBV7-3,NA,TRBJ2-7,ASSNYLQVPPEEQY
TRBV5-1,NA,TRBJ2-3,ASSLGGTGLGTDTQY
TRBV6-4,NA,TRBJ2-3,ASSEGGGDTDTQY
TRBV4-1,NA,TRBJ1-2,ASSQGGDRGWYGYT
TRBV5-1,NA,TRBJ2-7,ASSIQGNEQY
TRBV5-5,NA,TRBJ1-2,ASSLLEWGLNNYGYT
TRBV11-2,NA,TRBJ2-7,ASSGRRSYEQY
TRBV19,NA,TRBJ2-3,ASSPRGSGGPDTQY
TRBV25-1,NA,TRBJ2-7,ASSESSGTSVSYEQY
TRBV4-1,NA,TRBJ2-5,ASSHLGLGEETQY
TRBV9,NA,TRBJ2-1,ASSVYGEQF
TRBV21-1,NA,TRBJ2-5,ASSRSGGGGETQY
TRBV9,NA,TRBJ2-1,ASSVGVAGGHNEQF
TRBV9,NA,TRBJ1-3,ASSVVGGAGNTIY
TRBV2,NA,TRBJ2-5,ASSGTGGSRETQY
TRBV7-9,NA,TRBJ2-3,ASSSHPQGAGDTDTQY
TRBV6-5,NA,TRBJ1-2,ASSRTGVLGYGYT
TRBV21-1,NA,TRBJ2-7,ASSKSFPGQGFSYEQY
TRBV27,NA,TRBJ1-1,ASSLSPFEFRGTEAF
TRBV4-2,NA,TRBJ1-4,ASSETGVEEKLF